The clone carrying this TCR beta chain was counted ten times or more. Its antigen is unidentified. The data originate from a study of identical twins. Study results and limitations: The degree of excess twin sharing was weaker in beta out-of-frame sequences.

The CDR3 spans 15 residues. CDR1 KGHDR and CDR2 SFDVKD come from the germline V gene. V was pared by 4 bases and J by 3 bases, with 12 bases between. One entry per CDR3 protein results from TCRdb running MiXCR on the 5' RACE reads. The sample gives hundreds of thousands of distinct CDR3 sequences, around 5.7% of which show up once; 1.5% to 2% is in the top ten. Material for sequencing was naive T cells sorted from blood. The chain employs TRBV24-1 and TRBJ1-5, with D perhaps TRBD1 (6 bases). This clonotype was obtained from a man aged 18 to 29 in good health. CDR3 nucleotides: TGTGCCACCAGTGACAAAGGGGGGGTCAATCAGCCCCAGCATTTT. It specifies CATSDKGGVNQPQHF.